This TCR beta chain was profiled in a study of blood T cells in healthy people across ages (dated by TCRdb to 2013 to 2016). Some background on the complete study: In model experiments, template switching captured about one uniquely barcoded TCR beta cDNA molecule for every two T cells. To track age-related changes in TCR beta repertoire diversity, the study relied on deep sequencing normalized with unique cDNA molecular identifiers. For two donors (one aged 18 to 30 and one aged 80 or older), the study analyzed two additional independent replicas of 1 million unique cDNA reads from the same blood draw. Four age groups were formed from the donors: young (average around 15 years), middle-aged (approximately 40), aged (about 62) and long-lived (approximately 80). To avoid experimental bias, donors of different ages were spread randomly across the sequencing lanes.

The roughly 38 donors, aged about 6 to 95 years, were systemically healthy Caucasian individuals from Russia. Approximately 10 milliliters of peripheral blood were collected from each donor into EDTA-treated Vacutainer tubes. Ficoll-Paque density-gradient centrifugation was used to isolate PBMCs, with at least 7 million per sample. Trizol reagent was used to extract total RNA from PBMCs, with at least 6 micrograms per sample. The percentages of naive CD45RAhigh/CD27high T cells were determined by flow cytometry on a PBMC aliquot from every donor. The paper's findings and limits, for the study overall: Compared with the aged group, the long-lived group had more naive CD4+ T cells, fewer expanded clones and increased TCR diversity, suggesting age selection. Donor CMV infection status was unknown, potentially confounding age-related changes in expanded clonotypes. Because profiling used bulk unsorted PBMCs, naive and antigen-experienced compartments could not be compared conclusively. Estimates of total diversity based on one million sequenced T cells were regarded as lower bounds and as underestimates. As age increased, observed TCR beta diversity per million T cells dropped in a roughly linear way, and a significant reduction was already evident by age 40. A strong correlation was found between observed TCR beta diversity and the percentage of naive T cells measured by flow cytometry.

Based on the germline V gene (reference sequence), the CDR1 and CDR2 sequences are SEHNR and FQNEAQ. From the cysteine up to the phenylalanine, the CDR3 has a length of 16 residues. Left in the record is the CDR3 DNA by itself, 48 bases read in frame from the first base. Germline trimming amounts to 5 bases on V and 6 bases on J, with 9 as the count of junction bases outside the gene matches. About this clonotype: No cognate antigen has been identified for it. Per-base qualities were not stored, and no clone one base away is much larger.

The receptor library was made with 5' RACE. Reads for this sample came from an Illumina HiSeq 2500. A second PCR of roughly 6 to 12 cycles was performed with a sample-barcoded 5' primer and a J-beta primer mix. Each TCR beta cDNA molecule received a unique molecular identifier from a template-switch 5' adaptor carrying 12 random nucleotides. Each sample yielded at least 2.5 million CDR3-containing paired-end reads. All of the RNA was converted into first-strand cDNA using the Mint cDNA synthesis kit, with a TRBC-specific oligonucleotide serving as the primer. Following uracil-DNA glycosylase treatment, a first 18-cycle PCR with universal primers M1SS and BC2_uni_R was performed on all cDNA. From the authors' description of their analysis: For normalization, 1 million high-quality reads were randomly selected from each sample, with every read carrying a distinct molecular identifier. Reads sharing molecular identifiers were discarded rather than binned into consensus sequences. MiTCR, run with a Q25 quality threshold and the strictest error-elimination algorithm, handled CDR3 identification, clonotype clustering and error correction. A nonparametric unseen species model with Euler transformation was used to estimate a lower bound on total TCR beta diversity. The raw public reads went through TCRdb reprocessing: fastp at Q25, MiXCR clone calling, in-frame beta chains kept. CDR3 protein duplicates are merged, each entry listing the most common genes and DNA. None of the V and J calls come from the authors' own analysis; TCRdb made them. The sample includes about 900,000 distinct CDR3 sequences, with less than 80% observed a single time. Of the sample, about a quarter falls within the top ten clones.

The sequenced sample consisted of blood. The rearranged chain carries TRBV7-9 and TRBJ2-1, with TRBD2 matching 11 junction bases. This receptor was taken from a man aged 25-40 years in good health. The CDR3 sequence is CASSRPGLAEGNEQFF. The DNA is TGTGCCAGCAGCCGCCCGGGACTAGCGGAAGGCAATGAGCAGTTCTTC. Reference TRBV7-9 and TRBJ2-1 proteins supply the regions before and after the CDR3; the full variable domain is: DTGVSQNPRHKITKRGQNVTFRCDPISEHNRLYWYRQTLGQGPEFLTYFQNEAQLEKSRLLSDRFSAERPKGSFSTLEIQRTEQGDSAMYLCASSRPGLAEGNEQFFGPGTRLTVL.